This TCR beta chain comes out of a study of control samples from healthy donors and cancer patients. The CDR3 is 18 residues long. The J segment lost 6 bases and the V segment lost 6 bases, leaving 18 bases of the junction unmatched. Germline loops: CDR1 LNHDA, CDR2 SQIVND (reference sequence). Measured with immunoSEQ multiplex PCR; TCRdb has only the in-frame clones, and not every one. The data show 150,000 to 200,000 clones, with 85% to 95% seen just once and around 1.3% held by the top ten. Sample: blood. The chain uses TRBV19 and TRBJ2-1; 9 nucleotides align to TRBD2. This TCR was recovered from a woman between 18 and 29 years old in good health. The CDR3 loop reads CASSSPGPGGRGINEQFF. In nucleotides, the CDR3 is TGTGCCAGTAGCTCACCCGGACCGGGCGGGAGGGGGATCAATGAGCAGTTCTTC.